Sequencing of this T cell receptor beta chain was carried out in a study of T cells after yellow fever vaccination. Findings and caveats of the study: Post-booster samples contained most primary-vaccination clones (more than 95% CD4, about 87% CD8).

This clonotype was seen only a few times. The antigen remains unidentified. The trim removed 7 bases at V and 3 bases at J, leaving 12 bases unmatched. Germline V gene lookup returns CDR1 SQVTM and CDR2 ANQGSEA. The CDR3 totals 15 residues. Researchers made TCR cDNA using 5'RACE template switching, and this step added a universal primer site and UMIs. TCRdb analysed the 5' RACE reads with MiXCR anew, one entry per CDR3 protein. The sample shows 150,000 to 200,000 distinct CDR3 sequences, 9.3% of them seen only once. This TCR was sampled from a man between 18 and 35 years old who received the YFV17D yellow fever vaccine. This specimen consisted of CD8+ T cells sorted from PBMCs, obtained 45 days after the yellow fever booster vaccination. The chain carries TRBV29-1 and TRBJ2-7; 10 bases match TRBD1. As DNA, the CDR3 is TGCAGCGCTGGGTTGTGGGACAGGGGATACTACGAGCAGTACGTC. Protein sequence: CSAGLWDRGYYEQYV.